This TCR beta chain stems from a study of beta chain features in type 1 diabetes. Study context: Healthy donors and patients had similar age, gender and cell yields. Study-wide points: PCR could preferentially amplify shorter templates, alike in patients and controls. There was a moderate but significant shortening of TCRB CDR3s in all four CD4+ subsets of Type 1 diabetes patients.

Between the trimmed V and J ends, which lost 6 bases and 8 bases, there was a span of 13 bases. CDR1 and CDR2 from the germline V gene are MGHDK and SYGVNS. CDR3 length equals 12 residues. Note on this clone: Its specificity is unknown.

Expressed TCRB transcripts were sequenced because the entire RNA isolate underwent reverse transcription. Libraries were prepared by immunoSEQ multiplex PCR; TCRdb keeps only in-frame clonotypes and omits some of them. Of some 220,000 clones listed, approximately 11% are singletons. The rearrangement uses TRBV25-1 and TRBJ1-2; D is unresolved. This receptor was identified in a man aged 18 to 30 in good health. The sample consisted of central memory CD4+ T cells from blood. The DNA for the CDR3 is TGTGCCAGCAGCCAAGACACTTACGGCTACACCTTC. Amino acids: CASSQDTYGYTF.